This T cell receptor (beta chain) was found in a study of prognosis after radiotherapy for stage I lung cancer (dated by TCRdb to the early 2020s). At the level of the whole study: Between early 2018 and early 2019, nineteen stage I NSCLC patients were enrolled in Nanjing, China. Roughly 5 patients had oligometastatic NSCLC after surgical resection of the primary tumor, and over eleven had newly diagnosed primary stage I lung tumors. All patients were regarded as medically inoperable, because of comorbidities in more than ten patients and refusal of surgery in about seven patients. The cohort included about a dozen men and 5 or 6 women, with a median age of almost 75 years and a range of about 53 to 84 years. On tumor histology, 11 to 12 patients had adenocarcinoma and more than 5 had squamous cell carcinoma. Using image-guided IMRT or VMAT, SBRT was delivered in 3 to 5 fractions at a biologically effective dose of at least 100 Gy. No patient received concurrent therapy alongside SBRT. After SBRT, distant metastases developed in about 20% of the 19 patients at a median of around 7 months, while the remaining 15 patients had no significant progression. This study profiled peripheral blood TCR beta repertoires from stage I NSCLC patients before and after stereotactic body radiotherapy and linked the repertoires to distant failure. The study took one blood sample before SBRT and one after SBRT from each of 19 patients and sequenced all 40 or so samples.

Overall results and qualifications from the work: None of the reported P values were adjusted for multiple comparisons. Unique TCR clone counts fell after SBRT (median about 10,000 before versus about 7,100 after; Wilcoxon paired P=0.011). Differences by metastasis status were reportedly seen in TRBV and TRBJ usage frequencies, involving two V genes at baseline and, after SBRT, roughly nine V genes and two J genes. The small cohort and short follow-up limited the study, so independent validation of the findings is needed. No determination of tumor specificity was made for expanded TCR clones. Post-SBRT Shannon entropy and its change from baseline were lower in patients who developed distant metastases; baseline Shannon entropy was not associated with metastases.

The cysteine opens and the phenylalanine closes a CDR3 of 15 amino acids. Only CDR3 DNA remains: 45 bases, in frame from the first base. The germline V and J ends show losses of 5 bases and 4 bases respectively, and no gene match explains 7 bases of the junction. The germline V gene (reference sequence) yields LNHDA for CDR1 and SQIVND for CDR2. All patients had node-negative disease on CT and PET/CT, and none had a history of other malignancies or prior chemotherapy or radiotherapy. At each of two time points, roughly 6.3 milliliters of peripheral venous blood were collected into EDTA tubes. Ficoll-Paque Plus density-gradient centrifugation was used to isolate PBMCs. Samples were stored at -80°C immediately after collection until analysis. Two rounds of multiplex PCR were performed to amplify the TCR beta CDR3 region from genomic DNA. The first PCR round used primers specific to each TRBV and TRBJ gene, and the primer sequences were filed in Chinese patent CN105087789A. Universal primers were used in the second PCR round. The Roche High Pure PCR Template Preparation Kit was used to extract genomic DNA from the frozen PBMCs. An Illumina HiSeq 3000 was used to sequence the libraries paired-end with 151 bp reads. The authors' analysis ran thus. CutAdapt was used to remove raw reads lacking the multiplex PCR primer sequences. High-quality paired reads were merged into contigs with PEAR. By aligning each contig to reference sequences, MiXCR assigned the TRB V, D and J gene segments to that contig. CDR3 sequences were clustered by base quality and sequence similarity to remove sequencing errors. Diversity was calculated as Shannon entropy divided by the natural log of the number of productive TCR sequences. One minus Shannon entropy divided by the natural log of the number of unique clonotypes was used as the definition of clonality. Using the Youden index from ROC curves, the researchers picked the repertoire-metric cut-offs for progression-free survival, and all analyses were carried out in R 3.5.3. TCRdb reprocessing: public reads trimmed at Q25 with fastp, clones called with MiXCR, in-frame beta chains kept. Entries that share a CDR3 protein sequence are merged under the most common genes and DNA. The V and J calls and clone size are TCRdb's, not the authors'. The table for this sample lists 15,000 to 20,000 distinct CDR3 sequences; less than 35% of them were counted only once. Nearly 25% of the sample rests with the top ten.

This clonotype was seen ten or more times. This clone's antigen is unknown. Base qualities are missing; no much larger clone stands one base away. Here the chain combines TRBV19 and TRBJ2-5, with 10 bases matching TRBD1. The sequencing used PBMCs, collected before or after stereotactic body radiation therapy (not recorded which). The origin of this receptor is a donor aged 50 or older with non-small cell lung cancer. The CDR3 reads CASSWTGGVVETQYF. At the DNA level, the sequence is TGTGCCAGTAGTTGGACAGGGGGGGTCGTAGAGACCCAGTACTTC.